Each of the 12 T cell receptor beta chains below was sequenced from the same sample in a study of lung T cells in sarcoidosis with Löfgren's syndrome. TCRdb reprocessed the reads via MiXCR and lists one record per CDR3 protein. The sample includes under 20,000 distinct CDR3 sequences, around 23% of them seen just once. The sample taken for sequencing was CD4+ T cells from bronchoalveolar lavage. These receptors came from a human donor with sarcoidosis (Löfgren's syndrome or another form), or a control subject (not recorded which).

Note on this clonotype: Given a much more abundant clone one base away, this may be a read error. The CDR3 carries no conserved terminal phenylalanine or tryptophan, so it likely arises from a read error. The chain combines TRBV7-9 with TRBJ2-3, with D perhaps given as TRBD1 or TRBD2 (6 bases each). This CDR3 region has 17 residues. CDR1 and CDR2 (germline): SEHNR, FQNEAQ (reference sequence). V gave up 6 bases and J gave up 2 bases, with 21 bases separating them. This CDR3 reads CASRQPPRGRHTDTQYL. The CDR3 bases are TGTGCCAGCAGACAACCGCCTAGGGGGAGGCACACAGATACGCAGTATCTT.

The V and J genes are TRBV11-2 and TRBJ2-7, with a tentative D call TRBD1 (6 bases). The CDR3 contains 15 residues. V lost 11 bases to trimming and J lost 0 bases, with 20 bases between them. Per germline, CDR1 SGHAT and CDR2 FQNNGV. The CDR3 region is CARGRNRDNSYEQYF. The CDR3 bases are TGTGCCCGCGGGCGGAATCGGGACAACTCCTACGAGCAGTACTTC. The whole variable domain, remainder taken from reference TRBV11-2 and TRBJ2-7, is EAGVAQSPRYKIIEKRQSVAFWCNPISGHATLYWYQQILGQGPKLLIQFQNNGVVDDSQLPKDRFSAERLKGVDSTLKIQPAKLEDSAVYLCARGRNRDNSYEQYFGPGTRLTVT.

The gene calls are TRBV30 and TRBJ2-3, with 10 bases aligning to TRBD2. The junction had 8 bases not matched to a gene; V was cut back by 0 bases and J by 2 bases. Per the germline V gene, CDR1 is GTSNPN and CDR2 is SVGIG (reference sequence). This CDR3 contains 17 residues. The CDR3 is CAWSVLWTSGSTDTQYF. For the CDR3, the DNA is TGTGCCTGGAGTGTACTGTGGACTAGCGGCTCCACAGATACGCAGTATTTT.

In its sample, this clonotype is medium-sized. The chain recombines TRBV25-1 with TRBJ1-2; no definite D call. V lost 2 bases and J 4 bases, leaving 11 bases between the germline ends. Germline CDR1 MGHDK, CDR2 SYGVNS. The CDR3 sequence is 14 residues long. CDR3 in DNA: TGTGCCAGCAGTGAACAGGCAGGCAGCTATGGCTACACCTTC. Amino acid sequence: CASSEQAGSYGYTF.

J is TRBJ2-2 and V is TRBV12-3 or TRBV12-4; D may be TRBD2 (6 bases). The V end lost 6 bases, the J end lost 5 bases, and 10 bases lay between the germline ends. The CDR3 covers 13 residues. The CDR3 region is CASSPGETGELFF. CDR3 in DNA: TGTGCCAGCAGCCCGGGGGAAACCGGGGAGCTGTTTTTT.

By its share, this clonotype is medium-sized. V and J are TRBV28 and TRBJ2-7; 7 nucleotides align to TRBD2. Germline trimming cut 8 bases from V and 2 bases from J; bases unmatched to any gene: 3. Germline loops: CDR1 MDHEN, CDR2 SYDVKM. The CDR3 spans 12 residues. The CDR3 region is CASGGGAYEQYF. The DNA for the CDR3 is TGTGCCAGCGGCGGGGGAGCCTACGAGCAGTACTTC. Looking up the rest from reference TRBV28 and TRBJ2-7 gives the full variable domain: DVKVTQSSRYLVKRTGEKVFLECVQDMDHENMFWYRQDPGLGLRLIYFSYDVKMKEKGDIPEGYSVSREKKERFSLILESASTNQTSMYLCASGGGAYEQYFGPGTRLTVT.

This clonotype was counted between two and nine times. V is TRBV4-1 and J is TRBJ2-1; 11 bases align to TRBD2. The CDR3 is made up of 19 amino acids. From germline, CDR1 is MGHRA and CDR2 YSYEKL. V was clipped by 1 base and J by 0 bases; unmatched bases: 8. This CDR3 reads CASSQGLAGFRSSYNEQFF. CDR3 nucleotides: TGCGCCAGCAGCCAAGGACTAGCGGGATTCCGGAGCTCCTACAATGAGCAGTTCTTC.

This chain's CDR3 is CASSVGLAGGPGSDTQYF. The CDR3 DNA reads TGTGCCAGCAGCGTAGGACTAGCGGGAGGTCCTGGGTCGGATACGCAGTATTTT. The V and J genes are TRBV9 and TRBJ2-3; 13 nucleotides line up with TRBD2. Germline CDR1 is SGDLS and CDR2 is YYNGEE. Germline trimming cut 0 bases from V and 6 bases from J; bases unmatched to any gene: 10. CDR3 length equals 18 residues. The entire variable domain, with the rest obtained from reference TRBV9 and TRBJ2-3, is as follows: DSGVTQTPKHLITATGQRVTLRCSPRSGDLSVYWYQQSLDQGLQFLIQYYNGEERAKGNILERFSAQQFPDLHSELNLSSLELGDSALYFCASSVGLAGGPGSDTQYFGPGTRLTVL.

This clonotype was seen many times. This chain uses TRBV28 with TRBJ2-1; D could derive from TRBD1 or TRBD2 (5 bases each). This CDR3 spans 15 amino acids. V lost 2 bases and J 8 bases, leaving 16 bases between the germline ends. Germline V gene sequence: CDR1 MDHEN, CDR2 SYDVKM. This CDR3 is CASSLPLGTAYEQFF. The CDR3 DNA follows: TGTGCCAGCAGTTTACCTTTAGGGACGGCTTATGAGCAGTTCTTC. The full variable domain, completed using reference TRBV28 and TRBJ2-1, is DVKVTQSSRYLVKRTGEKVFLECVQDMDHENMFWYRQDPGLGLRLIYFSYDVKMKEKGDIPEGYSVSREKKERFSLILESASTNQTSMYLCASSLPLGTAYEQFFGPGTRLTVL.

This clonotype was detected ten times or more. The gene calls are TRBV7-9 and TRBJ1-4; a possible D gene is TRBD1 (5 bases). V was cut by 2 bases and J by 7 bases, with 11 bases left in between. The CDR3 extends over 14 amino acids. Germline-derived CDR1 and CDR2 are SEHNR and FQNEAQ (reference sequence). CDR3 DNA: TGTGCCAGCAGCTTAAGCCAGGGAGCTGAAAAACTGTTTTTT. Translated: CASSLSQGAEKLFF. The full variable domain, in which reference TRBV7-9 and TRBJ1-4 provide the parts outside the CDR3, is DTGVSQNPRHKITKRGQNVTFRCDPISEHNRLYWYRQTLGQGPEFLTYFQNEAQLEKSRLLSDRFSAERPKGSFSTLEIQRTEQGDSAMYLCASSLSQGAEKLFFGSGTQLSVL.

With regard to this clonotype: Just one base apart from a much larger clone, this may be a read error. In DNA form, the CDR3 reads TGTGCCAGCAGCTTGCCCGGGGGCGAGACCCTGTACTTC. Residues: CASSLPGGETLYF. The chain employs TRBV11-2 and TRBJ2-5, with D tentatively TRBD1 or TRBD2 (6 bases each). Germline V CDR1 and CDR2: SGHAT, FQNNGV. This CDR3 is 13 amino acids long. The entire variable domain, with the rest obtained from reference TRBV11-2 and TRBJ2-5, is as follows: EAGVAQSPRYKIIEKRQSVAFWCNPISGHATLYWYQQILGQGPKLLIQFQNNGVVDDSQLPKDRFSAERLKGVDSTLKIQPAKLEDSAVYLCASSLPGGETLYFGPGTRLLVL.

The V and J genes are TRBV10-3 and TRBJ1-5; 10 bases map to TRBD1. Germline V gene lookup returns CDR1 ENHRY and CDR2 SYGVKD. The V gene end was trimmed by 0 bases and the J gene end by 13 bases; junction bases not matched to a gene: 3. CDR3 length: 13 amino acids. The CDR3 reads CAISESWDRGQHF. The CDR3 DNA reads as TGTGCCATCAGTGAGTCGTGGGACAGGGGACAGCATTTT.